This record covers a single T cell receptor (beta chain). Antigen: not known. CD4+ T cells from unexposed donors were obtained before the COVID-19 pandemic (2011-2018). The cells were cultured for 10 days before CD4+ T cells were isolated. Testing used SARS-CoV-2 S/N and four cold-coronavirus spikes on unexposed-donor CD4+ T cells, cells permitting. This entry comes from a study of CD4 T cells in relation to SARS-CoV-2 and coronaviruses. The method was immunoSEQ multiplex PCR; TCRdb's version includes in-frame clones alone and lacks a portion of them. The table shows more than 20,000 clones, with around 77% occurring only once. Germline values: CDR1 MNHNY, CDR2 SVGAGI (reference sequence). V was trimmed by 1 base and J by 2 bases, leaving 12 bases between them. This CDR3 contains 15 residues.

The sequence was collected from a human donor in good health. The chain links TRBV6-6 to TRBJ2-7, with D tentatively TRBD1 (5 bases). Sequenced: CD4+ T cells from PBMCs, cultured in vitro. The CDR3: CASSYFRTSTYEQYF. The CDR3 DNA reads TGTGCCAGCAGTTACTTCCGGACATCAACCTACGAGCAGTACTTC.